The T cell receptor (beta chain) described here comes from a study of OX40 agonist ivuxolimab in advanced cancers. Study-wide points: Individuals who were partial responders at 0.1-3.0 mg/kg had clonal expansion that ranked among the lowest. Circulating CD4+ and CD8+ T cells showed clonal expansion by week 6 at 0.1 to 3.0 mg/kg.

Comment on this clone: As yet, its antigen is unknown.

Germline-derived CDR1 and CDR2 are SGHNT and YYREEE (reference sequence). Trimming took 3 bases from V and 0 from J, leaving 16 bases between them. This CDR3 has 18 residues. Sampled blood was obtained at baseline, cycle 4 day 1, and cycle 7 day 1. Using immunoSEQ multiplex PCR, the repertoire was profiled, and TCRdb retains in-frame clones only, with some absent. The sample includes about 91,000 clones, roughly 86% of them seen just once. The chain has TRBV5-4 and TRBJ2-6, with TRBD1 as a possible D gene (6 bases). The source was CD4+ or CD8+ T cells sorted from blood, collected in a trial of the OX40 agonist ivuxolimab. This receptor was taken from an adult with an advanced solid tumor such as melanoma, head and neck, liver or kidney cancer. This CDR3 reads CASSSAGTPNSGANVLTF. The CDR3, as DNA: TGTGCCAGCAGCTCAGCCGGGACACCCAACTCTGGGGCCAACGTCCTGACTTTC.